The 23 T cell receptor beta chains reported below all come from one sample, sequenced in a study of T cell responses to AZD1222 COVID-19 vaccine. Sequencing was performed with immunoSEQ multiplex PCR; in TCRdb, only in-frame clones are kept and a portion is missing. The sample has over 140,000 clones, approximately 92% seen once; the top ten hold 3% to 4.5%. The sequences come from peripheral blood, collected 28 days after the second AZD1222 dose. The source of these receptors is an adult who received the AZD1222 COVID-19 vaccine.

This CDR3 is CSVLQGYGNTEAFF. For the CDR3, the DNA is TGCAGCGTTCTCCAGGGTTATGGGAACACTGAAGCTTTCTTT. The chain uses TRBV29-1 and TRBJ1-1; D is possibly TRBD1 (5 bases). Germline-derived CDR1 and CDR2 are SQVTM and ANQGSEA. V shed 5 bases and J shed 1 base, with 14 bases lying between them. This CDR3 region has 14 residues. The whole variable domain, remainder taken from reference TRBV29-1 and TRBJ1-1, is SAVISQKPSRDICQRGTSLTIQCQVDSQVTMMFWYRQQPGQSLTLIATANQGSEATYESGFVIDKFPISRPNLTFSTLTVSNMSPEDSSIYLCSVLQGYGNTEAFFGQGTRLTVV.

V and J are TRBV5-1 and TRBJ2-5; TRBD2 matches at 7 bases. The CDR3 loop spans 13 amino acids. Germline-derived CDR1 and CDR2 are SGHRS and YFSETQ. With 3 bases clipped from V and 5 bases from J, the junction kept 4 bases outside the gene matches. The CDR3 coding sequence is TGCGCCAGCAGCTGGTCTAGCGGCGAGACCCAGTACTTC. This encodes CASSWSSGETQYF.

The gene calls are TRBV28 and TRBJ1-6; D not resolved. Trimming left V 6 bases short and J 0 bases short, with 12 bases between. Germline CDR1 is MDHEN and CDR2 is SYDVKM. This CDR3 has 16 residues. The CDR3 region is CASSGPSSSYNSPLHF. Here the CDR3 DNA reads TGTGCCAGCAGCGGGCCCTCGTCCTCCTATAATTCACCCCTCCACTTT.

The chain recombines TRBV3-1 (or the pseudogene TRBV3-2) with TRBJ1-1; possible D gene TRBD1, 5 bases. The CDR3 sequence is 13 residues long. V shed 4 bases and J shed 4 bases, with 10 bases lying between them. From germline, CDR1 is LGHDT and CDR2 YNNKEL (reference sequence). CDR3 region: CASSRDSVTEAFF. The CDR3 coding sequence is TGTGCCAGCAGCCGCGACAGCGTCACTGAAGCTTTCTTT.

The chain joins TRBV19 to TRBJ1-2, with 12 bases that match TRBD1. J gave up 4 bases and V 5 bases, and 5 bases lay outside the gene matches. Germline V lookup: CDR1 LNHDA, CDR2 SQIVND (reference sequence). The CDR3 loop spans 15 amino acids. The CDR3 DNA sequence: TGTGCCAGTAGTTCGGGACAGGGGGCGTTCTATGGCTACACCTTC. This codes for CASSSGQGAFYGYTF.

The genes are TRBV19 and TRBJ1-3, with D possibly being TRBD1 (5 bases). V lost 7 bases, J lost 4 bases, and 11 bases lay in between. Germline V gene data show CDR1 as LNHDA and CDR2 as SQIVND (reference sequence). The CDR3 extends over 13 amino acids. CDR3 sequence reads: CASIGAKGNTIYF. Here the CDR3 DNA reads TGTGCCAGTATCGGGGCAAAGGGAAACACCATATATTTT.

The chain has TRBV2 and TRBJ2-7; D is perhaps TRBD1 (6 bases). Between the trimmed V and J ends, which lost 4 bases and 3 bases, there was a span of 10 bases. The CDR3 covers 13 residues. From germline, CDR1 is SNHLY and CDR2 FYNNEI. CDR3 loop: CASSVGRGYEQYF. The CDR3 region has the DNA TGTGCCAGCAGTGTAGGCAGGGGCTACGAGCAGTACTTC. Complete variable domain (other parts from reference TRBV2 and TRBJ2-7): EPEVTQTPSHQVTQMGQEVILRCVPISNHLYFYWYRQILGQKVEFLVSFYNNEISEKSEIFDDQFSVERPDGSNFTLKIRSTKLEDSAMYFCASSVGRGYEQYFGPGTRLTVT.

The chain carries TRBV6-6 and TRBJ2-1, with D possibly matching TRBD2 (7 bases). The germline V gene has CDR1 MNHNY and CDR2 SVGAGI (reference sequence). Trimming removed 7 bases from V and 9 bases from J, with 16 bases in between. The CDR3 is 13 amino acids. In DNA form, the CDR3 reads TGTGCCAGCATTCCGCCGGGGGGCGGTGAGCAGTTCTTC. This sequence encodes CASIPPGGGEQFF.

V gene TRBV20-1 combines with J gene TRBJ2-1, with 9 bases that match TRBD2. Germline loops: CDR1 DFQATT, CDR2 SNEGSKA (reference sequence). J lost 5 bases, V lost 3 bases, and 5 bases had no gene match. This CDR3 region has 14 residues. CDR3 loop: CSASGREGNNEQFF. DNA for the CDR3: TGCAGTGCTAGTGGGCGGGAGGGCAACAATGAGCAGTTCTTC.

J is TRBJ2-3 and V is TRBV19; 10 bases fit TRBD2. V dropped 7 bases and J dropped 8; count of bases not matched to a gene: 12. There are 15 residues in the CDR3. Germline CDR1 LNHDA, CDR2 SQIVND (reference sequence). Written as DNA, the CDR3 is TGTGCCAGTACTTACGGAGCGGGAGGGCCAGCTACGCAGTATTTT. The encoded protein is CASTYGAGGPATQYF.

This clone was counted a single time. The rearrangement joins TRBV19 to TRBJ2-3; D call uncertain. Germline CDR1 LNHDA, CDR2 SQIVND (reference sequence). The CDR3 has 16 residues. Trimming took 3 bases from V and 2 from J, leaving 15 bases between them. CDR3 coding DNA: TGTGCCAGTAGTATTAGGCCTCAAATGCTCACAGATACGCAGTATTTT. It encodes CASSIRPQMLTDTQYF. Complete variable domain (other parts from reference TRBV19 and TRBJ2-3): DGGITQSPKYLFRKEGQNVTLSCEQNLNHDAMYWYRQDPGQGLRLIYYSQIVNDFQKGDIAEGYSVSREKKESFPLTVTSAQKNPTAFYLCASSIRPQMLTDTQYFGPGTRLTVL.

The chain links TRBV28 to TRBJ2-2, with TRBD1 identical over 9 bases. Trimming cost V 5 bases and J 1 base; bases outside gene matches: 5. Germline V CDR1 and CDR2: MDHEN, SYDVKM. The length of the CDR3 is 16 residues. As DNA, the CDR3 is TGTGCCAGCAGTCCGGGACAGGGTCGGAACACCGGGGAGCTGTTTTTT. Protein sequence: CASSPGQGRNTGELFF.

This rearrangement joins TRBV4-3 to TRBJ2-4; D is possibly TRBD2 (5 bases). Germline V gives CDR1 LGHNA, CDR2 YSLEER. The V gene lost 3 bases and the J gene lost 5 bases, with 11 bases spanning the gap. The CDR3 is made up of 14 amino acids. The CDR3 reads CASSQGPGENIQYF. CDR3 coding DNA: TGCGCCAGCAGCCAGGGCCCCGGGGAAAACATTCAGTACTTC.

The chain couples TRBV7-2 to TRBJ1-1, with D hard to call. V lost 1 base, J lost 2 bases, and 8 bases lay in between. Germline assignment: CDR1 SGHTA and CDR2 FQGNSA. This CDR3 has 14 amino acids. Written as DNA, the CDR3 is TGTGCCAGCAGCTTAGGGGCATCTAACACTGAAGCTTTCTTT. Translating it yields CASSLGASNTEAFF.

The CDR3 DNA reads TGTGCCAGCAACAAGCCGAGCTCCTACAATGAGCAGTTCTTC. As protein: CASNKPSSYNEQFF. The V and J genes are TRBV28 and TRBJ2-1; D gene unclear. Trimming removed 7 bases from V and 0 bases from J, with 10 bases in between. Looked up from germline, CDR1 is MDHEN and CDR2 is SYDVKM. This CDR3 spans 14 amino acids.

In the case of this clone: Relative to the germline gene, one junction end is altered; a read error may explain this. This chain connects TRBV5-6 to TRBJ2-1, with no clear D. This CDR3 comprises 11 residues. Germline V CDR1 and CDR2: SGHDT, YYEEEE. CDR3 in amino acids: CASTSYNEQFF. DNA of the CDR3: TGTGCCAGCACTTCCTATAATGAGCAGTTCTTC.

In this sample, this clone turned up a few times. The J gene is TRBJ1-1, the V gene TRBV7-3; 7 bases agree with TRBD1. The length of the CDR3 is 14 residues. After removal of 0 bases from V and 8 bases from J, the junction contained 6 bases not matched to a gene. Germline CDR1 is SGHTA and CDR2 is FQGTGA. The CDR3 reads CASSLTGTAREAFF. CDR3 nucleotide sequence: TGTGCCAGCAGCTTAACAGGGACAGCAAGAGAAGCTTTCTTT.

The chain combines TRBV30 with TRBJ2-4, with D uncertain. The V and J ends lost 1 base and 0 bases respectively, with 16 bases between them. This CDR3 spans 17 amino acids. CDR1 is GTSNPN, CDR2 SVGIG, per germline (reference sequence). CDR3 DNA: TGTGCCTGGAGTGCAAGAAGTGTTGTACTAGCCAAAAACATTCAGTACTTC. This codes for CAWSARSVVLAKNIQYF.

The chain is built from TRBV10-3 and TRBJ2-3; D is unresolved. This CDR3 is 12 amino acids long. Trimming removed 6 bases at V and 0 bases at J, with 4 bases between. Per the germline V gene, CDR1 is ENHRY and CDR2 is SYGVKD. This CDR3 reads CAIRQSTDTQYF. The CDR3 DNA sequence: TGTGCCATCAGACAGAGCACAGATACGCAGTATTTT.

This chain connects TRBV7-2 to TRBJ1-1; D remains unclear. The CDR3 is 15 residues long. V shed 5 bases and J shed 0 bases, with 13 bases lying between them. The germline CDR1 and CDR2 sequences are SGHTA and FQGNSA. CDR3 residues: CASSLIGGLNTEAFF. For the CDR3, the DNA is TGTGCCAGCAGCCTTATTGGTGGGCTGAACACTGAAGCTTTCTTT.

This chain joins TRBV19 and TRBJ1-4; the D gene is possibly TRBD1 (5 bases). The CDR3 totals 15 residues. The V and J ends lost 5 bases and 7 bases respectively, with 17 bases between them. The V gene's germline CDR1 is LNHDA and CDR2 SQIVND (reference sequence). CDR3 DNA: TGTGCCAGTAGTCCGATCTCAGAGGGGAGTGAAAAACTGTTTTTT. The encoded protein is CASSPISEGSEKLFF.

This chain uses TRBV2 with TRBJ2-5; TRBD2 might be the D (6 bases). This CDR3 is built from 14 residues. Germline V lookup: CDR1 SNHLY, CDR2 FYNNEI. Trimming took off 5 bases at V and 1 base at J, with 11 bases between the two ends. CDR3 bases: TGTGCCAGCAGTTTTGGGACTTCCCAAGAGACCCAGTACTTC. Encoded protein: CASSFGTSQETQYF.

The gene calls are TRBV27 and TRBJ1-2; unclear D gene. V was clipped by 6 bases and J by 2 bases, with 10 bases between them. The CDR3 runs to 13 residues. Germline V gene data show CDR1 as MNHEY and CDR2 as SMNVEV (reference sequence). CDR3 nucleotide sequence: TGTGCCAGCAGCCTCCGGGAGAACTATGGCTACACCTTC. Protein: CASSLRENYGYTF.